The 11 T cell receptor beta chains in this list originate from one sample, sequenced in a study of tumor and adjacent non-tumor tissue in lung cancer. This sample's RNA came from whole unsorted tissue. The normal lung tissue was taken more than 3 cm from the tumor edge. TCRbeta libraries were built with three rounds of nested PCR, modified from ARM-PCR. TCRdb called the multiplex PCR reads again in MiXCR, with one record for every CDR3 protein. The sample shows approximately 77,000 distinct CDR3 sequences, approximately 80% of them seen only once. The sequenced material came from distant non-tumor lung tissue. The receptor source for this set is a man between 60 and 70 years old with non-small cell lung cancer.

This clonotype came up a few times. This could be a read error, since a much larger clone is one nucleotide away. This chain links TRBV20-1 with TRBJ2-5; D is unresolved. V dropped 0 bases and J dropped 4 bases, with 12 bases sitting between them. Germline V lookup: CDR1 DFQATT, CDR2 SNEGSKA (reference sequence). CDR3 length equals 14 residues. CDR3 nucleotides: TGCAGTGCTAGAGAAAATCTAACGGGAGAGACCCAGTACTTC. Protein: CSARENLTGETQYF.

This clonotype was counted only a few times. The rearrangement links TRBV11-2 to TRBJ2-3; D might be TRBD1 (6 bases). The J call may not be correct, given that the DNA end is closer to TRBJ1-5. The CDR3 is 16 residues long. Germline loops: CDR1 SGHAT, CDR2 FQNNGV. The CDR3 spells CASRKIGGGSGDTQHF. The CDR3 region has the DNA TGTGCCAGCAGAAAAATTGGGGGCGGTAGCGGAGATACGCAGCATTTT.

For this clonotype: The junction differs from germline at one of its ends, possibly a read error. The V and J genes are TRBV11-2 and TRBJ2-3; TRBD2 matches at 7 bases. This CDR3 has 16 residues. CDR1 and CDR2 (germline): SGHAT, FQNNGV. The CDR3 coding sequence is TGTGCCAGGAGCTTAGGACGTGGGACTATCACAGATACGCAGTATTTT. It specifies CARSLGRGTITDTQYF.

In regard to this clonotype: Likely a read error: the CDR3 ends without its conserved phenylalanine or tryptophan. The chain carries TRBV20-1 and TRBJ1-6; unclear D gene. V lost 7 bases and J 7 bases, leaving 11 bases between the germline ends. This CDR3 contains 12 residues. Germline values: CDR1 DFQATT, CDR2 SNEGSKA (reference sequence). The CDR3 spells CSVGEPNSPLHY. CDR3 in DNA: TGCAGTGTCGGGGAACCCAATTCACCCCTCCACTAT.

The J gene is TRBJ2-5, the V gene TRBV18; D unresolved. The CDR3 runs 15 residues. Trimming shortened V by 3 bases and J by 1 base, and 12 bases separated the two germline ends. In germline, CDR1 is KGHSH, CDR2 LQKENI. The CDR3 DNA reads TGTGCCAGCTCACCCCCCACAGTGGGCCAAGAGACCCAGTACTTC. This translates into CASSPPTVGQETQYF.

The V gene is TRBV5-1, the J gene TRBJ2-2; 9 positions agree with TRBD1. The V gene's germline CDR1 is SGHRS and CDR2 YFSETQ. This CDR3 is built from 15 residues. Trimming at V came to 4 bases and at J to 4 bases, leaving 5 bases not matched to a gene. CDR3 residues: CASSLDRGVTGELFF. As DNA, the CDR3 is TGCGCCAGCAGCCTGGACAGGGGTGTCACCGGGGAGCTGTTTTTT. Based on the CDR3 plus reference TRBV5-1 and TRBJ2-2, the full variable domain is KAGVTQTPRYLIKTRGQQVTLSCSPISGHRSVSWYQQTPGQGLQFLFEYFSETQRNKGNFPGRFSGRQFSNSRSEMNVSTLELGDSALYLCASSLDRGVTGELFFGEGSRLTVL.

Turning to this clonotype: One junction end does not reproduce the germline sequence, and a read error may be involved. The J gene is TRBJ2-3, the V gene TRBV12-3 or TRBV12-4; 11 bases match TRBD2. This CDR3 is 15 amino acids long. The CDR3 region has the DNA TGTGTCAGCAATGGGACTAGCGGTTTTACAGATACGCAGTATTTT. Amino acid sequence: CVSNGTSGFTDTQYF.

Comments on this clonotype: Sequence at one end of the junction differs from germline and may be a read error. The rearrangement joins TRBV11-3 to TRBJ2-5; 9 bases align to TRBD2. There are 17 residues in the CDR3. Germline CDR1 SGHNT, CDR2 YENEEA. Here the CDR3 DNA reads TGTGCCAGCAGTTTAGGGTCCAGCGGGGGGTCCCATGAGACCCAATACTTC. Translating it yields CASSLGSSGGSHETQYF.

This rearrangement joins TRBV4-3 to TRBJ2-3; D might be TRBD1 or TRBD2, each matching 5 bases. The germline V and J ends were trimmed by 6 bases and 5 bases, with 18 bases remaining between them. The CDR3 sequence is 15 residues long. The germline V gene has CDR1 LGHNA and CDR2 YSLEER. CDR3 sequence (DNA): TGCGCCAGCAGGCAATATAAGCCGGGGCGAGATACGCAGTATTTT. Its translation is CASRQYKPGRDTQYF.

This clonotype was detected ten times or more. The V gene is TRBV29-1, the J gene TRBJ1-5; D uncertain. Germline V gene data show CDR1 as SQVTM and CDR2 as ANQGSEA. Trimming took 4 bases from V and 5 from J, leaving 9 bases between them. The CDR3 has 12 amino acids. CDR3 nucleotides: TGCAGCGTTGGGGCCAGAGATCAGCCCCAGCATTTT. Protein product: CSVGARDQPQHF.

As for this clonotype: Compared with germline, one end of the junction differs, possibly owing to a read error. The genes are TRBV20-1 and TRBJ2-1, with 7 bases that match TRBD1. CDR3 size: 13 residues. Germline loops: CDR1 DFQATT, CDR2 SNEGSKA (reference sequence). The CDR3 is CSPRGEGANEQLF. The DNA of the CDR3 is TGCAGCCCTAGGGGCGAGGGGGCCAATGAGCAGTTATTC.